A single sample is the source of the 27 T cell receptor beta chains below, sequenced in a study of cytomegalovirus exposure and HLA in healthy donors. This PCR relied on a set of 60 Vbeta primers and 13 Jbeta primers. Produced via immunoSEQ multiplex PCR; TCRdb's table is partial and in-frame only. The sample contains 95,000 to 150,000 clones, approximately 70% of which appear only once. The specimen was PBMCs. The receptors stem from a man aged 18 to 30 in good health and CMV-seronegative.

The chain combines TRBV6-1 with TRBJ2-7; 7 positions agree with TRBD1. V was clipped by 7 bases and J by 4 bases; unmatched bases: 13. This CDR3 is 15 amino acids long. Germline V lookup: CDR1 MNHNS, CDR2 SASEGT. CDR3 protein: CASNGPTGLGYEQYF. CDR3 sequence (DNA): TGTGCCAGCAACGGCCCGACAGGGCTCGGTTACGAGCAGTACTTC.

The chain uses TRBV28 and TRBJ2-1; 12 nucleotides line up with TRBD2. The CDR3 length is 15 residues. Germline CDR1 is MDHEN and CDR2 is SYDVKM. The trim removed 4 bases at V and 4 bases at J, leaving 2 bases unmatched. Here the CDR3 reads CASSSGTSGYNEQFF. The DNA for the CDR3 is TGTGCCAGCAGTTCGGGGACTAGCGGGTACAATGAGCAGTTCTTC.

The CDR3 coding sequence is TGCAGCGTTTGGGCGGGGGCAGATACGCAGTATTTT. This sequence encodes CSVWAGADTQYF. V and J are TRBV29-1 and TRBJ2-3; the match to TRBD2 covers 7 bases. V was pared by 5 bases and J by 4 bases, with 3 bases of the junction left unmatched. This CDR3 comprises 12 residues. Germline V gives CDR1 SQVTM, CDR2 ANQGSEA.

This clone was recorded a few times. The chain combines TRBV5-1 with TRBJ2-7; D is perhaps TRBD2 (7 bases). Germline CDR1 SGHRS, CDR2 YFSETQ. Trimming cost V 1 base and J 4 bases, with 12 bases left between them. The CDR3 totals 14 residues. CDR3 in amino acids: CASSLRGGGYEQYF. CDR3 bases: TGCGCCAGCAGCTTGAGGGGGGGAGGGTACGAGCAGTACTTC.

The J gene is TRBJ2-5, the V gene TRBV5-1, with 11 bases that match TRBD2. CDR3 size: 15 residues. V lost 4 bases and J lost 4; bases outside the gene matches: 6. CDR1 is SGHRS, CDR2 YFSETQ, per germline. The CDR3 sequence: CASSPTTSGGETQYF. Written as DNA, the CDR3 is TGCGCCAGCAGCCCGACCACTAGCGGGGGAGAGACCCAGTACTTC.

The chain has TRBV4-2 and TRBJ2-1; 13 bases align to TRBD2. CDR3 length: 15 amino acids. V was pared by 0 bases and J by 8 bases, with 1 base of the junction left unmatched. The germline V gene has CDR1 LGHNA and CDR2 YNFKEQ. The CDR3 nucleotides read TGTGCCAGCAGCCAAGATGGGACTAGCGGGGATGAGCAGTTCTTC. It is translated as CASSQDGTSGDEQFF.

The CDR3 reads CASSLRTGLEKLFF. CDR3 in DNA: TGTGCCAGCAGCTTGAGGACAGGTTTAGAAAAACTGTTTTTT. V usage is TRBV7-6 and J usage is TRBJ1-4; the match to TRBD1 covers 7 bases. CDR3 size: 14 residues. Germline assignment: CDR1 SGHVS and CDR2 FNYEAQ. Trimming removed 3 bases from V and 8 bases from J; junction bases left unmatched: 6.

This clone was seen a handful of times. The CDR3 region has the DNA TGTGCCATCAGTGGGACCCCTGGACTAGCGGGAGTATACGAGCAGTACTTC. Its translation: CAISGTPGLAGVYEQYF. V is TRBV10-3 and J is TRBJ2-7, with 13 bases matching TRBD2. The CDR3 has 17 amino acids. V trimming: 4 bases; J trimming: 4 bases; junction bases outside the gene matches: 10. Germline CDR1 reads ENHRY; CDR2 reads SYGVKD.

Concerning this clone itself: A read error may produce the germline difference seen at one junction end. The chain links TRBV30 to TRBJ2-7; the D gene is possibly TRBD2 (6 bases). The CDR3 length is 15 residues. Germline V gene lookup returns CDR1 GTSNPN and CDR2 SVGIG (reference sequence). CDR3 nucleotide sequence: TGTCCCTGGAGTGTAGGGCGGGGCCGACACTACGAGCAGTACTTC. Amino acids: CPWSVGRGRHYEQYF.

The gene calls are TRBV28 and TRBJ2-7; D may be TRBD1 (5 bases). CDR3 size: 14 residues. V was cut by 1 base and J by 2 bases, with 9 bases left in between. Germline CDR1 is MDHEN and CDR2 is SYDVKM. This CDR3 reads CASSLLGRPYEQYF. The CDR3 DNA reads TGTGCCAGCAGTTTATTGGGGCGGCCCTACGAGCAGTACTTC.

This clone was detected only a few times. The rearrangement links TRBV6-6 to TRBJ2-3; D is unresolved. The V gene lost 7 bases and the J gene lost 0 bases, with 5 bases spanning the gap. Germline-derived CDR1 and CDR2 are MNHNY and SVGAGI (reference sequence). The CDR3 is 12 amino acids. The DNA of the CDR3 is TGTGCCAGCACGTTAAGCACAGATACGCAGTATTTT. Protein sequence: CASTLSTDTQYF.

This clone appeared once. The gene calls are TRBV5-1 and TRBJ1-1, with D unclear. Deletions cut 7 bases from V and 0 bases from J, with 16 bases between. CDR3 size: 15 residues. Germline CDR1 SGHRS, CDR2 YFSETQ. The CDR3 loop reads CASAPSQNLNTEAFF. For the CDR3, the DNA is TGCGCCAGCGCTCCGTCCCAGAATTTGAACACTGAAGCTTTCTTT.

The chain recombines TRBV27 with TRBJ2-3; maybe TRBD1 (6 bases). V shed 6 bases and J shed 2 bases, with 12 bases lying between them. The V gene's germline CDR1 is MNHEY and CDR2 SMNVEV (reference sequence). The CDR3 is 14 residues long. This chain's CDR3 is CASSVRGTTDTQYF. DNA for the CDR3: TGTGCCAGCAGCGTTAGGGGGACCACAGATACGCAGTATTTT.

This clone was detected once. V gene TRBV6-1 combines with J gene TRBJ2-2, with D tentatively TRBD1 (5 bases). The CDR3 covers 13 residues. Trimming removed 7 bases at V and 5 bases at J, with 11 bases between. The germline CDR1 and CDR2 sequences are MNHNS and SASEGT. The CDR3 nucleotides are TGTGCCAGCATCGTTGGACAAACCGGGGAGCTGTTTTTT. Its translation is CASIVGQTGELFF.

This clone was counted a few times. The gene calls are TRBV5-6 and TRBJ1-2; D gene unclear. Per germline, CDR1 SGHDT and CDR2 YYEEEE. The CDR3 totals 17 residues. With 1 base removed from V and 1 base from J, the gap between germline ends came to 17 bases. CDR3 amino acids: CASSLRHPGDFNYGYTF. The CDR3, as DNA: TGTGCCAGCAGCTTGCGTCACCCCGGGGATTTTAACTATGGCTACACCTTC.

This clone was picked up a small number of times. The V and J genes are TRBV6-1 and TRBJ1-1, with 7 bases that match TRBD1. This CDR3 is 15 amino acids long. The germline V gene encodes CDR1 MNHNS and CDR2 SASEGT. Germline trimming cut 0 bases from V and 4 bases from J; bases unmatched to any gene: 5. CDR3 region: CASSEAEGARTEAFF. The CDR3, as DNA: TGTGCCAGCAGTGAAGCTGAGGGGGCGCGCACTGAAGCTTTCTTT.

The chain is built from TRBV28 and TRBJ1-2; TRBD1 matches at 9 bases. J was trimmed by 7 bases and V by 4 bases; bases with no gene match: 4. CDR1 and CDR2 from the germline V gene are MDHEN and SYDVKM. This CDR3 is built from 13 residues. The chain's CDR3 is CASSSGQGFGYTF. The CDR3 nucleotides read TGTGCCAGCAGTTCGGGACAGGGCTTTGGCTACACCTTC.

This chain links TRBV6-5 with TRBJ1-3; D is perhaps TRBD1 (6 bases). Germline assignment: CDR1 MNHEY and CDR2 SVGAGI. The CDR3 has 15 amino acids. V was trimmed by 2 bases and J by 0 bases, leaving 8 bases between them. The CDR3: CASSYMGASGNTIYF. The CDR3 nucleotides are TGTGCCAGCAGTTACATGGGGGCCTCTGGAAACACCATATATTTT.

The chain combines TRBV6-1 with TRBJ1-3, with 9 bases aligning to TRBD1. The CDR3 totals 15 residues. After removal of 4 bases from V and 4 bases from J, the junction contained 5 bases not matched to a gene. Germline V gene sequence: CDR1 MNHNS, CDR2 SASEGT. The CDR3 region has the DNA TGTGCCAGCAGTGCCGTGGACAGGGGAGGAAACACCATATATTTT. Its protein is CASSAVDRGGNTIYF.

The V gene is TRBV7-2, the J gene TRBJ2-7; 8 bases agree with TRBD2. The germline CDR1 and CDR2 sequences are SGHTA and FQGNSA. The length of the CDR3 is 15 residues. The V gene end was trimmed by 5 bases and the J gene end by 4 bases; junction bases not matched to a gene: 10. The CDR3 reads CASSPSSGIQYEQYF. CDR3 DNA sequence: TGTGCCAGCAGCCCGAGTAGCGGGATACAATACGAGCAGTACTTC.

The chain combines TRBV5-6 with TRBJ2-5, with TRBD1 identical over 11 bases. Germline CDR1 is SGHDT and CDR2 is YYEEEE. V gave up 4 bases and J gave up 6 bases; unmatched junction bases: 8. The CDR3 runs to 15 residues. As DNA, the CDR3 is TGTGCCAGCAGCCCAGGGACAGGGGGAGGAAAGACCCAGTACTTC. Its protein is CASSPGTGGGKTQYF.

V and J are TRBV5-1 and TRBJ2-1; 7 nucleotides match TRBD2. The CDR3 has 15 residues. J lost 0 bases, V lost 1 base, and 1 base had no gene match. The germline V gene encodes CDR1 SGHRS and CDR2 YFSETQ. CDR3 nucleotide sequence: TGCGCCAGCAGCTTGAGCGGGAACTCCTACAATGAGCAGTTCTTC. As protein: CASSLSGNSYNEQFF.

The chain joins TRBV2 to TRBJ2-2, with D hard to call. CDR3 size: 14 residues. Trimming removed 3 bases at V and 5 bases at J, with 10 bases between. CDR1 SNHLY and CDR2 FYNNEI come from the germline V gene. The CDR3 DNA reads as TGTGCCAGCAGTGATCAGATATATACCGGGGAGCTGTTTTTT. Protein product: CASSDQIYTGELFF.

This sequence joins TRBV6-1 and TRBJ2-5, with D maybe TRBD1 (6 bases). CDR1 and CDR2 from the germline V gene are MNHNS and SASEGT. V shed 5 bases and J shed 0 bases, with 10 bases lying between them. This CDR3 is 14 amino acids long. The CDR3 protein is CASSFSGDQETQYF. The CDR3 nucleotides are TGTGCCAGCAGTTTTTCAGGGGACCAAGAGACCCAGTACTTC.

This clone has only a few counts. V gene TRBV6-1 combines with J gene TRBJ2-5; 11 bases are a match to TRBD2. V lost 5 bases to trimming and J lost 5 bases; unmatched junction nucleotides: 7. CDR1 and CDR2 (germline): MNHNS, SASEGT. The length of the CDR3 is 15 residues. The CDR3 sequence is CASSILAGVGETQYF. CDR3 coding DNA: TGTGCCAGCAGTATACTAGCGGGAGTCGGGGAGACCCAGTACTTC.

The chain employs TRBV27 and TRBJ2-7, with D possibly being TRBD1 (5 bases). The V end lost 6 bases, the J end lost 6 bases, and 15 bases lay between the germline ends. Germline V lookup: CDR1 MNHEY, CDR2 SMNVEV (reference sequence). The CDR3 is 13 residues long. CDR3 sequence reads: CASSRRERCEQYF. The DNA of the CDR3 is TGTGCCAGCAGCCGCAGGGAAAGGTGCGAGCAGTACTTC.

The V gene is TRBV5-4, the J gene TRBJ2-1; 8 bases align to TRBD1. V shed 5 bases and J 14 bases; nucleotides not matched to a gene: 18. Germline values: CDR1 SGHNT, CDR2 YYREEE (reference sequence). This CDR3 spans 15 amino acids. CDR3 amino acids: CASRATGTGTMPEFF. The CDR3 coding sequence is TGTGCCAGCAGGGCAACAGGGACAGGCACAATGCCGGAGTTCTTC.